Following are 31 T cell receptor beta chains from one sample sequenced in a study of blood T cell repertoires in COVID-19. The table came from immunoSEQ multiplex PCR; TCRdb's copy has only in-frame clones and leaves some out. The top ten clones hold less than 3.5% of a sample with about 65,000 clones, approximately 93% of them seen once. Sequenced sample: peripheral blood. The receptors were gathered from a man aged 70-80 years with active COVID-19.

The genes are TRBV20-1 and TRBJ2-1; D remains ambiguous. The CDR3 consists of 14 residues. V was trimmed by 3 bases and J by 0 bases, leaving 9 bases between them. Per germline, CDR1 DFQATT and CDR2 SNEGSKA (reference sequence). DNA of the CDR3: TGCAGTGCTAGTAGCATGAGCTCCTACAATGAGCAGTTCTTC. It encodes CSASSMSSYNEQFF.

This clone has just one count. CDR3 DNA sequence: TGCAGTGCTAGAGCGAATGAAAAACTGTTTTTT. It encodes CSARANEKLFF. This chain connects TRBV20-1 to TRBJ1-4, with unresolved D. In germline, CDR1 is DFQATT, CDR2 SNEGSKA (reference sequence). The CDR3 totals 11 residues. V was clipped by 1 base and J by 5 bases, with 2 bases between them.

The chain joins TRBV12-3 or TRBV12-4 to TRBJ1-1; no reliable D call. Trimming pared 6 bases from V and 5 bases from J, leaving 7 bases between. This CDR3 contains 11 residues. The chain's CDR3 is CASSPGTEAFF. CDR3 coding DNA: TGTGCCAGCAGCCCCGGTACTGAAGCTTTCTTT.

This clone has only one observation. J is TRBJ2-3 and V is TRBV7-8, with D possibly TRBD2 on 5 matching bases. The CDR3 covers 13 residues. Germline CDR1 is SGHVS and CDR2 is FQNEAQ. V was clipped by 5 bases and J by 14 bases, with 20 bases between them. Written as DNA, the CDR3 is TGTGCCAGCAGCCGCGACTACGGGGAAGAAAGGTATTTT. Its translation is CASSRDYGEERYF.

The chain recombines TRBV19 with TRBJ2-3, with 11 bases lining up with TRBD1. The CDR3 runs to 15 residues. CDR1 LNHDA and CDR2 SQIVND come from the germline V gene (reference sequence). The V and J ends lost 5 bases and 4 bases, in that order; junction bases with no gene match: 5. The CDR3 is CASSPPGQGADTQYF. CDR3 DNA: TGTGCCAGTAGTCCCCCGGGACAGGGGGCAGATACGCAGTATTTT.

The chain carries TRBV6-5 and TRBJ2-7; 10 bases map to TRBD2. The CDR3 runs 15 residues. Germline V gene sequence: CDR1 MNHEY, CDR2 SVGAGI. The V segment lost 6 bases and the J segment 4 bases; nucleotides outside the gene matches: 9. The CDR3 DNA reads TGTGCCAGCAGCAGTCTAGCGGGGGTTATTTACGAGCAGTACTTC. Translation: CASSSLAGVIYEQYF.

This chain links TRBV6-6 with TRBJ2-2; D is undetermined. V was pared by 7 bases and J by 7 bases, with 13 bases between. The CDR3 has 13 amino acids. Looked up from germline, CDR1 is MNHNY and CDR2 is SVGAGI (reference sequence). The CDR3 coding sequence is TGTGCCAGCATAGAAATACCGGGCGGGGAGCTGTTTTTT. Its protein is CASIEIPGGELFF.

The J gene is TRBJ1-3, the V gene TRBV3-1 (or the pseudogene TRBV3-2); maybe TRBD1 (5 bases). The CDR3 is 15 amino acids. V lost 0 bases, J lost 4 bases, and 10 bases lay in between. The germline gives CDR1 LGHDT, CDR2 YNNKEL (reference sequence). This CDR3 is CASSQEAGLGNTIYF. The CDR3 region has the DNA TGTGCCAGCAGCCAAGAGGCGGGGCTGGGAAACACCATATATTTT.

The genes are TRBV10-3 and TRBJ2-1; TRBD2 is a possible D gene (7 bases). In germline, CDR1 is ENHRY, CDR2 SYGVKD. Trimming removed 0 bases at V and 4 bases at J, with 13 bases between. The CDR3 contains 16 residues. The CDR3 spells CAISESMAGAYNEQFF. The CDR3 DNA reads TGTGCCATCAGTGAGTCGATGGCGGGGGCGTACAATGAGCAGTTCTTC.

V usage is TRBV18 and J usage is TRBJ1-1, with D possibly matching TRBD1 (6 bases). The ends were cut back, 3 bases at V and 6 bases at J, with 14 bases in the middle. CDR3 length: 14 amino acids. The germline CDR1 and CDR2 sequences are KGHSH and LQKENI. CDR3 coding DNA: TGTGCCAGCTCACCCGAAGGGGGTGTCGCTGAAGCTTTCTTT. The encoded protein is CASSPEGGVAEAFF.

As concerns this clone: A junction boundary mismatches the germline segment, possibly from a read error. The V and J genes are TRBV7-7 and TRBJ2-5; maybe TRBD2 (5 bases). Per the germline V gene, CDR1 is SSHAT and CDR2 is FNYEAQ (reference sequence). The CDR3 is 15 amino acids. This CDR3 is CASSLIRSSRETQYF. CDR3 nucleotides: TGTGCTAGCAGCTTAATAAGGTCTAGCAGAGAGACCCAGTACTTC.

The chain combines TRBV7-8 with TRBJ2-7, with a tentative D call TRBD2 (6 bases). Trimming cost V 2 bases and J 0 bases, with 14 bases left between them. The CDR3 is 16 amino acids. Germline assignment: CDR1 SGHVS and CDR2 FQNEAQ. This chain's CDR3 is CASSLQPGLGSYEQYF. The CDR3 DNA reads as TGTGCCAGCAGCTTACAGCCGGGACTTGGCTCCTACGAGCAGTACTTC. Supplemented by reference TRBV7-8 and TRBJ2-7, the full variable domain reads GAGVSQSPRYKVAKRGQDVALRCDPISGHVSLFWYQQALGQGPEFLTYFQNEAQLDKSGLPSDRFFAERPEGSVSTLKIQRTQQEDSAVYLCASSLQPGLGSYEQYFGPGTRLTVT.

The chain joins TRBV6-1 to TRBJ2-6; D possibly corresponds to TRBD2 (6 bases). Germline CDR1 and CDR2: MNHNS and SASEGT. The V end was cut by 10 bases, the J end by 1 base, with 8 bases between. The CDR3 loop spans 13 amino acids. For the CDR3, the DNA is TGTGCCACCGGGACTTCTGGGGCCAACGTCCTGACTTTC. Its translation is CATGTSGANVLTF.

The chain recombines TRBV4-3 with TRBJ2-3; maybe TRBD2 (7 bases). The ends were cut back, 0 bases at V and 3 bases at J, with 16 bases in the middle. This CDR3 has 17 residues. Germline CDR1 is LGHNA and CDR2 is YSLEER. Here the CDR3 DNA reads TGCGCCAGCAGCCAAGAGATTCGGGGGGCCGGGACAGATACGCAGTATTTT. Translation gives CASSQEIRGAGTDTQYF.

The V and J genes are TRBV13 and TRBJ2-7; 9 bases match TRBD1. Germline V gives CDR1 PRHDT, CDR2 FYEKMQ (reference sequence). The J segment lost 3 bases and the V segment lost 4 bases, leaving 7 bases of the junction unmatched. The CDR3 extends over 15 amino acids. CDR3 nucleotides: TGTGCCAGCAGCTCAAGGACAGGGGACCACTACGAGCAGTACGTC. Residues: CASSSRTGDHYEQYV.

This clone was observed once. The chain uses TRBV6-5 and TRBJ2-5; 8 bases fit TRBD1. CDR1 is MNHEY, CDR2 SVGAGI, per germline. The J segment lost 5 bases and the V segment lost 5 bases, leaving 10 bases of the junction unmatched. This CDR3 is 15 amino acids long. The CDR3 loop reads CASSRDRTGTETQYF. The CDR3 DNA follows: TGTGCCAGCAGTAGGGACCGGACAGGGACGGAGACCCAGTACTTC.

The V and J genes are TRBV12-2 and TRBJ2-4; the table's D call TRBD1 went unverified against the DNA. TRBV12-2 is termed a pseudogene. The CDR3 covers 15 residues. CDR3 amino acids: CASRRTGQAKNIQYF. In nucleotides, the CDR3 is TGTGCAAGTCGGAGAACAGGGCAAGCCAAAAACATTCAGTACTTC.

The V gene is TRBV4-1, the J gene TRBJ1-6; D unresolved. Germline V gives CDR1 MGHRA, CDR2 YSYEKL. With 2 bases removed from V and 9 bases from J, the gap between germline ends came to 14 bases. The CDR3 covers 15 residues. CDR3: CASSQPLKPRSPLHF. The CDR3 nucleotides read TGCGCCAGCAGCCAACCTCTAAAACCCCGTTCACCCCTCCACTTT.

For the CDR3, the DNA is TGCGCCAGCAGCGGGGGGGACTTGGGGAACACTGAAGCTTTCTTT. This sequence encodes CASSGGDLGNTEAFF. The V call is TRBV5-1, the J call TRBJ1-1, with D perhaps TRBD1 (5 bases). CDR1 is SGHRS, CDR2 YFSETQ, per germline. Trimming stripped 4 bases from V and 1 base from J, with 14 bases between. The CDR3 runs to 15 residues.

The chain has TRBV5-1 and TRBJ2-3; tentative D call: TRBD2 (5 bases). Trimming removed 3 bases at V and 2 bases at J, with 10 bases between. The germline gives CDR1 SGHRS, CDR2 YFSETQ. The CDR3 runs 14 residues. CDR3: CASSYAGTTDTQYF. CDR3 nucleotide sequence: TGCGCCAGCAGCTATGCGGGTACCACAGATACGCAGTATTTT.

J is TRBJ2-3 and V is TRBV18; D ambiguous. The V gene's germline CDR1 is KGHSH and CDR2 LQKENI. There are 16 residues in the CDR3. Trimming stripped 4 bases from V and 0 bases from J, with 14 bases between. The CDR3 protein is CASSHRHQTSTDTQYF. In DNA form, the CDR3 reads TGTGCCAGCTCACACAGACATCAAACTAGCACAGATACGCAGTATTTT.

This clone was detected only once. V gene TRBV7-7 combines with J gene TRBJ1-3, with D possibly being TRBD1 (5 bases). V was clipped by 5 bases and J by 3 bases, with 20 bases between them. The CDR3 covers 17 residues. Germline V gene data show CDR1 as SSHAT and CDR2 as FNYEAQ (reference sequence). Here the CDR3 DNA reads TGTGCCAGCAGCCCGTTCTCCAGGGTATTGGATGGAAACACCATATATTTT. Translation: CASSPFSRVLDGNTIYF.

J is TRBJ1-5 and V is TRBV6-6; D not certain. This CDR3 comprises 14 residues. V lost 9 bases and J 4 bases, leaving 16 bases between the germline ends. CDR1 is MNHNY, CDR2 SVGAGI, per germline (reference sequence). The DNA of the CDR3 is TGTGCCAGGGGTCCGCCAGGCCGAAATCAGCCCCAGCATTTT. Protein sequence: CARGPPGRNQPQHF.

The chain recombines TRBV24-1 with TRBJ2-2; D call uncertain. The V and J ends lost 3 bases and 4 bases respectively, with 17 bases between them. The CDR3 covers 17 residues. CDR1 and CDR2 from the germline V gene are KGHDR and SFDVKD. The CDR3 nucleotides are TGTGCCACCAGTGATGTCCAACTAAGAGGTATCACCGGGGAGCTGTTTTTT. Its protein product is CATSDVQLRGITGELFF.

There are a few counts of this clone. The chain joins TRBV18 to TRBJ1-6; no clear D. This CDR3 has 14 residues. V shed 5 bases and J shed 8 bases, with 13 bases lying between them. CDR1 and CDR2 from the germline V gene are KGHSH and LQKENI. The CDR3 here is CASSERARYSPLHF. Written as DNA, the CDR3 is TGTGCCAGCTCAGAGCGAGCCCGATATTCACCCCTCCACTTT.

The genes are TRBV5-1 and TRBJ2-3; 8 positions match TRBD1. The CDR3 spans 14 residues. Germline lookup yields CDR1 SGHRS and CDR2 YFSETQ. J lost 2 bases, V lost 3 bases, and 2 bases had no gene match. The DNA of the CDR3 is TGCGCCAGCAGCTCGGGACAGGACACAGATACGCAGTATTTT. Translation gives CASSSGQDTDTQYF.

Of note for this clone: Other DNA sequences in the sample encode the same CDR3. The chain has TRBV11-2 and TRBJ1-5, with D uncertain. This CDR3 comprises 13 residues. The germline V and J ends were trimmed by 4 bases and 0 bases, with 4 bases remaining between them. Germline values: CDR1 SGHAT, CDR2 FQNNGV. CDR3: CASSSYSNQPQHF. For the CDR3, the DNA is TGTGCCAGCAGCTCTTATAGCAATCAGCCCCAGCATTTT.

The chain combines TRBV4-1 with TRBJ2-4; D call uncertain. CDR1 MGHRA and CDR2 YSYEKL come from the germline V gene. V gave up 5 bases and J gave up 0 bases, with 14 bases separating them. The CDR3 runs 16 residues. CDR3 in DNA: TGCGCCAGCAGCAACTTACAAGACATAGCCAAAAACATTCAGTACTTC. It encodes CASSNLQDIAKNIQYF.

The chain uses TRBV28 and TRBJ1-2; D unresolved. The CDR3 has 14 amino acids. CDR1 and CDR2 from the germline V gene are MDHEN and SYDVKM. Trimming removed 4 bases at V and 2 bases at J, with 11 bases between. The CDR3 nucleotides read TGTGCCAGCAGTTCCGAACAGACCAACTATGGCTACACCTTC. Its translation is CASSSEQTNYGYTF.

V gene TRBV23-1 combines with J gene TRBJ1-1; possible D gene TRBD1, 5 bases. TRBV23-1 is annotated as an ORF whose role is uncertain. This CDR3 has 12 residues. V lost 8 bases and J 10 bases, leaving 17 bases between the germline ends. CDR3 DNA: TGCGCCAGCCCCCGCGTGGGGCTTTCAGCTTTCTTT. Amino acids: CASPRVGLSAFF.

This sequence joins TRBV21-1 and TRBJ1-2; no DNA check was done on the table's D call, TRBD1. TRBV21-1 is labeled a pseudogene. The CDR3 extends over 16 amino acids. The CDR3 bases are TGTGCCAGCAGCAACACAGGACAGGGTACTAACTATGGCTACACCTTC. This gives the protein CASSNTGQGTNYGYTF.